This T cell receptor (beta chain) was captured by sequencing in a study of blood T cell repertoires in COVID-19 (dated by TCRdb to 2019 to 2021). Study-wide context: The collaborator samples originated in the United States, Italy and Spain and spanned the acute and convalescent phases of COVID-19. Samples came from the ongoing ImmuneRACE study (first 160 participants) plus 1,254 subjects from 6 global collaborators. The repertoires were released in a freely available public database intended as a resource for research on the immune response to SARS-CoV-2. Sample metadata almost always included a de-identified subject ID, COVID-19 status, age in years and sex. Subjects who had been exposed to COVID-19, were actively infected with it, or had recovered from it provided the deeply sampled blood TCRbeta repertoires that made up the dataset. Where available, HLA class I and class II types were taken from metadata supplied by the sample provider and were not determined by assay-based typing. The prospective study material was composed of cDNA or gDNA derived from T cells, B-cell-depleted T cells, or PBMCs.

The immunoSEQ Assay, a bias-controlled multiplex PCR, was used to amplify TCRbeta CDR3 regions from genomic DNA. The study's processing was this. The number of nucleated cells in each sample was estimated from the amplification of reference gene primers within the assay. To quantify the absolute abundance of each unique TCRbeta CDR3 rearrangement, sequence reads were collapsed and filtered. For each sample, productive Simpson clonality was calculated as the square root of Simpson's diversity index across productive rearrangements. TCRdb took this table from immuneACCESS and kept in-frame rearrangements with V and J called. Such tables lack part of the clones; where checked against another copy, unresolved V genes explain under half of the gap, and the rest is unexplained. D and trimming come from the DNA, and the V and J calls and clone size come from that table. The sample table records 200,000 to 250,000 clones; about 90% of these occur just once. About 3% of the sample is in the top ten clones.

Note on this clone: Its recognized antigen is unknown. Per-nucleotide qualities are absent, and no much larger clonotype sits a single base away.

Reading from cysteine to phenylalanine, the CDR3 counts 14 amino acids. The CDR3 DNA has 42 bases and is translated from base 1. A distance of 17 bases separates the germline ends of V and J, which lose 5 bases and 5 bases respectively. Looking up the germline V gene (reference sequence) yields CDR1 SGHNT and CDR2 YYREEE. Another Seattle source contributed samples from volunteer blood donors who had recovered from COVID-19. Whole blood was collected in K2EDTA tubes by collaborating institutions according to the institutions' own protocols. For TCRbeta analysis, collaborators shipped samples as frozen whole blood, isolated PBMCs, or DNA extracted from either of those sample types. On the study overall, not on this receptor specifically: Clinical and demographic metadata were provided uncurated, with the amount varying by source and participant.

Sequenced: peripheral blood. The rearranged chain carries TRBV5-4 and TRBJ2-7; 7 matching bases give a weak D call of TRBD1. The sequence was obtained from a woman aged 30 to 39 who had recovered from COVID-19. Here is the DNA: TGTGCCAGCAGTGGACTACAGGGGAGGCACGAGCAGTACTTC. Its translation is CASSGLQGRHEQYF. Reference TRBV5-4 and TRBJ2-7 genes cover what lies past the CDR3, so the full variable domain is ETGVTQSPTHLIKTRGQQVTLRCSSQSGHNTVSWYQQALGQGPQFIFQYYREEENGRGNFPPRFSGLQFPNYSSELNVNALELDDSALYLCASSGLQGRHEQYFGPGTRLTVT.